Following are 18 T cell receptor beta chains from one sample sequenced in a study of CD8 T cells in cerebrospinal fluid in Alzheimer's disease. TCRdb reprocessed the 10x single-cell sequencing reads and keeps a single row for each CDR3 protein, giving no DNA. This sample's clone table lists roughly 900 distinct CDR3 sequences. Sequencing was performed on cerebrospinal fluid. These receptors were taken from a human donor with Parkinson's disease.

The chain carries TRBV7-2 and TRBJ2-7; the TRBD1 assignment by TCRdb is unverifiable without DNA. The CDR3 contains 15 residues. CDR1 SGHTA and CDR2 FQGNSA come from the germline V gene. The CDR3 is CASSKSGTETYEQYF.

Its frequency marks this clonotype as medium-sized (0.01 to 0.1%). The rearrangement joins TRBV12-3 or TRBV12-4 to TRBJ2-3; TCRdb returns TRBD1, unconfirmable since there is no DNA. The CDR3 consists of 15 residues. The CDR3 protein is CASSRGGSFTDTQYF.

This clonotype is classed as large by frequency. V is TRBV10-2 and J is TRBJ2-2; as DNA is missing, the TRBD2 call by TCRdb cannot be tested. CDR3 length: 15 residues. The germline V gene has CDR1 WSHSY and CDR2 SAAADI. The CDR3 here is CASIQNRAATGELFF.

This clonotype counts as medium-sized by frequency. The rearrangement uses TRBV9 and TRBJ1-1; with no DNA, the TCRdb D assignment of TRBD1 cannot be verified. In germline, CDR1 is SGDLS, CDR2 YYNGEE. This CDR3 has 13 residues. Here the CDR3 reads CASSVTGNTEAFF.

By frequency, this clonotype is medium-sized. The chain is built from TRBV20-1 and TRBJ2-3; TCRdb picks TRBD2, but there is no DNA to check that call. The germline V gene encodes CDR1 DFQATT and CDR2 SNEGSKA (reference sequence). This CDR3 comprises 14 residues. The CDR3 sequence is CSASPSGSPDTQYF.

By frequency, this clonotype registers medium-sized. The chain joins TRBV7-7 to TRBJ2-7; TCRdb's D gene call, TRBD2, goes unchecked for lack of DNA. CDR3 length equals 15 residues. The germline CDR1 and CDR2 sequences are SSHAT and FNYEAQ (reference sequence). This chain's CDR3 is CASSKEGLSVYEQYF.

This clonotype shows up as large (0.1 to 1%) by frequency. The V and J genes are TRBV28 and TRBJ1-5; TCRdb proposes TRBD1, but this gene call is untestable without DNA. The CDR3 loop spans 13 amino acids. The germline gives CDR1 MDHEN, CDR2 SYDVKM. The CDR3 loop reads CASSPGGNQPQHF.

This clonotype is labeled large (0.1 to 1%) based on frequency. The V and J genes are TRBV20-1 and TRBJ2-3. This CDR3 is 12 amino acids long. The V gene's germline CDR1 is DFQATT and CDR2 SNEGSKA (reference sequence). The CDR3 here is CSASWGADTQYF.

By frequency, this clonotype is medium-sized. The chain combines TRBV6-4 with TRBJ2-3; the TCRdb call, TRBD2, lacks DNA for checking. The CDR3 is made up of 14 amino acids. From germline, CDR1 is MRHNA and CDR2 SNTAGT. This chain's CDR3 is CASSDRTKSDTQYF.

Judged by frequency, this clonotype is medium-sized (0.01 to 0.1%). V usage is TRBV6-2 or TRBV6-3 and J usage is TRBJ2-5. This CDR3 is 14 amino acids long. The germline V gene encodes CDR1 MNHEY and CDR2 SVGEGT. This CDR3 reads CASSYINPQETQYF.

V gene TRBV4-3 combines with J gene TRBJ2-3; TCRdb's D gene call, TRBD2, goes unchecked for lack of DNA. The germline gives CDR1 LGHNA, CDR2 YSLEER. The CDR3 has 14 amino acids. CDR3 sequence reads: CASSTRDFTDTQYF.

Its frequency marks this clonotype as large. The CDR3 region is CASEQGPLATEAFF. This chain joins TRBV16 and TRBJ1-1; TCRdb selects TRBD1, and the lack of DNA leaves this call unchecked. The CDR3 consists of 14 residues. From germline, CDR1 is KGHSY and CDR2 FQNENV.

The chain combines TRBV7-9 with TRBJ1-2. CDR3 length equals 16 residues. Germline V gene sequence: CDR1 SEHNR, CDR2 FQNEAQ (reference sequence). CDR3 loop: CASSLGGLGDSYGYTF.

According to its frequency, this clonotype is medium-sized. The chain joins TRBV6-2 or TRBV6-3 to TRBJ2-1; TCRdb names TRBD1, which stays unverified in the absence of DNA. Germline V CDR1 and CDR2: MNHEY, SVGEGT. CDR3 length: 14 residues. CDR3: CASSWGQGWNEQFF.

This clonotype is labeled large based on frequency. This rearrangement joins TRBV28 to TRBJ2-2. Looked up from germline, CDR1 is MDHEN and CDR2 is SYDVKM. The CDR3 is 11 residues long. CDR3 residues: CASTHTGELFF.

According to its frequency, this clonotype is large. J is TRBJ2-3 and V is TRBV6-1; lacking DNA, the TRBD1 call made by TCRdb goes unchecked. The CDR3 is made up of 17 amino acids. The germline CDR1 and CDR2 sequences are MNHNS and SASEGT. CDR3: CASTPRGAGGLTDTQYF.

This clonotype is classed as medium-sized by frequency. The CDR3 loop is CATTLRVGQPQHF. The rearrangement joins TRBV6-1 to TRBJ1-5. There are 13 residues in the CDR3. CDR1 is MNHNS and CDR2 is SASEGT in the germline V gene.

This clonotype is classed as medium-sized (0.01 to 0.1%) by frequency. V gene TRBV5-1 combines with J gene TRBJ1-6; the TCRdb D gene call, TRBD1, has no DNA to confirm it. This CDR3 is 14 amino acids long. Germline V lookup: CDR1 SGHRS, CDR2 YFSETQ. CDR3 in amino acids: CASSPGQGNSPLHF.